The 30 T cell receptor beta chains presented below share a single source sample, sequenced in a study of T and B cells in COVID-19 patients. TRB was amplified from approximately 250-500 ng of blood genomic DNA. BIOMED2 TRB-A/B primer pools were used in multiplex TRB PCR. One entry per CDR3 protein, called by TCRdb with MiXCR from the multiplex PCR reads. The sample has about 14,000 distinct CDR3 sequences; about 28% are singletons. Sequencing used blood. The receptors shown here come from a human donor who had recovered from COVID-19.

V usage is TRBV12-3 or TRBV12-4 and J usage is TRBJ2-2, with 9 bases identical to TRBD1. The CDR3 contains 16 residues. V shed 5 bases, J shed 6 bases, and the junction held 10 bases outside the gene matches. The CDR3 loop is CASSDPGTGFSGELFF. As DNA, the CDR3 is TGTGCCAGCAGTGACCCCGGGACAGGGTTCTCCGGGGAGCTGTTTTTT.

This clonotype was recorded at least ten times. J is TRBJ1-4 and V is TRBV18; TRBD1 matches at 8 bases. Germline-derived CDR1 and CDR2 are KGHSH and LQKENI. The CDR3 length is 17 residues. After removal of 2 bases from V and 7 bases from J, the junction contained 12 bases not matched to a gene. This chain's CDR3 is CASSPYDPTGAGEKLFF. CDR3 nucleotide sequence: TGTGCCAGCTCACCATATGATCCGACAGGGGCAGGTGAAAAACTGTTTTTT.

By sample fraction, this clonotype is medium-sized. The rearrangement links TRBV24-1 to TRBJ2-3, with D hard to call. Germline loops: CDR1 KGHDR, CDR2 SFDVKD. With 7 bases removed from V and 6 bases from J, the gap between germline ends came to 7 bases. CDR3 length equals 11 residues. The CDR3 loop reads CATSLADTQYF. For the CDR3, the DNA is TGTGCCACCAGCCTCGCGGATACGCAGTATTTT.

The chain employs TRBV19 and TRBJ1-1; 7 bases are a match to TRBD1. The V and J ends lost 3 bases and 6 bases, in that order; junction bases with no gene match: 4. Germline V CDR1 and CDR2: LNHDA, SQIVND (reference sequence). This CDR3 is 13 amino acids long. CDR3 in amino acids: CASSIAGGPEAFF. CDR3 DNA sequence: TGTGCCAGTAGTATCGCAGGGGGGCCTGAAGCTTTCTTT.

This clonotype was seen ten or more times. V gene TRBV13 combines with J gene TRBJ2-7, with a weak D call TRBD1 (8 bases). CDR1 is PRHDT, CDR2 FYEKMQ, per germline (reference sequence). This CDR3 spans 15 amino acids. Trimming took off 3 bases at V and 3 bases at J, with 15 bases between the two ends. In DNA form, the CDR3 reads TGTGCCAGCAGCTTCACAGGGGGGGGAGACTACGAGCAGTACTTC. This sequence encodes CASSFTGGGDYEQYF.

The chain combines TRBV24-1 with TRBJ2-1; 7 nucleotides align to TRBD2. With V trimmed by 5 bases and J by 3 bases, 6 bases remained unmatched. The CDR3 totals 15 residues. Germline CDR1 is KGHDR and CDR2 is SFDVKD. The CDR3 protein is CATSVGGRIYNEQFF. CDR3 bases: TGTGCCACCAGTGTGGGAGGGCGAATCTACAATGAGCAGTTCTTC.

Many counts were recorded for this clonotype. The chain is built from TRBV15 and TRBJ2-7; D is uncertain. Germline V gene sequence: CDR1 LNHNV, CDR2 YYDKDF (reference sequence). CDR3 length: 14 amino acids. With 0 bases removed from V and 3 bases from J, the gap between germline ends came to 9 bases. In DNA form, the CDR3 reads TGTGCCACCAGCAGAGATGGGAAACACTACGAGCAGTACTTC. This gives the protein CATSRDGKHYEQYF.

Only a few counts were recorded for this clonotype. The chain couples TRBV18 to TRBJ1-1; no firm D call. Germline CDR1 KGHSH, CDR2 LQKENI. Trimming left V 2 bases short and J 3 bases short, with 13 bases between. CDR3 length equals 15 residues. The CDR3 sequence: CASSPFVSLDTEAFF. In nucleotides, the CDR3 is TGTGCCAGCTCACCATTTGTTAGTTTGGACACTGAAGCTTTCTTT.

The chain is built from TRBV12-3 or TRBV12-4 and TRBJ1-6; TRBD1 agrees at 10 bases. This CDR3 is 17 amino acids long. V lost 5 bases to trimming and J lost 10 bases; unmatched junction nucleotides: 14. The CDR3 reads CASSPMKGQGQSSPLHF. CDR3 DNA: TGTGCCAGCAGTCCGATGAAGGGACAGGGGCAGAGCTCACCCCTCCACTTT.

As regards this clonotype: This may arise from a read error, as a much more abundant clone is one base away. CDR3 bases: TGTGCCAGCAGTACCGACCGGGACACACTTTACGAGCAGTTCTTC. Translating gives CASSTDRDTLYEQFF. The chain uses TRBV12-3 or TRBV12-4 and TRBJ2-7; a weak D match, TRBD1 (6 bases). The end of the DNA aligns better with TRBJ2-1, so the J call may be wrong. The CDR3 is 15 amino acids.

This clonotype is judged medium-sized. The CDR3 loop is CASSSGRNTDTQYF. The CDR3 region has the DNA TGTGCCAGCAGTTCAGGACGCAACACAGATACGCAGTATTTT. This chain links TRBV12-3 or TRBV12-4 with TRBJ2-3, with unresolved D. There are 14 residues in the CDR3. V lost 4 bases and J lost 2, with 10 bases in between.

By share of the sample, this clonotype is medium-sized. The chain has TRBV11-1 and TRBJ2-5; D assignment may be TRBD1 or TRBD2 (5 bases each). Germline V gene sequence: CDR1 SGHAT, CDR2 FQDESV (reference sequence). This CDR3 comprises 15 residues. V lost 5 bases, J lost 0 bases, and 13 bases lay in between. CDR3 residues: CASSLGWGYQETQYF. CDR3 coding DNA: TGTGCCAGCAGCCTGGGGTGGGGGTACCAAGAGACCCAGTACTTC.

This clonotype is categorized as medium-sized (0.01 to 0.1%). The J gene is TRBJ2-3, the V gene TRBV19; D is perhaps TRBD1 (5 bases). V was shortened by 7 bases and J by 1 base, with 9 bases between the two germline ends. CDR3 length: 13 residues. CDR1 is LNHDA and CDR2 is SQIVND in the germline V gene (reference sequence). The CDR3 here is CASTLRGTDTQYF. In DNA form, the CDR3 reads TGTGCCAGTACTCTCAGGGGCACAGATACGCAGTATTTT.

The chain joins TRBV5-1 to TRBJ2-7; possible D gene TRBD2, 5 bases. The CDR3 has 14 residues. V lost 4 bases, J lost 2 bases, and 13 bases lay in between. Germline CDR1 SGHRS, CDR2 YFSETQ. CDR3 in DNA: TGCGCCAGCAGCCCGGAGAGGGTACCCTACGAGCAGTACTTC. Encoded protein: CASSPERVPYEQYF.

Only a few counts were recorded for this clonotype. The V call is TRBV7-6, the J call TRBJ1-1; the D is unclear. Between the trimmed V and J ends, which lost 3 bases and 1 base, there was a span of 15 bases. Germline CDR1 is SGHVS and CDR2 is FNYEAQ. This CDR3 has 16 residues. As DNA, the CDR3 is TGTGCCAGCAGCTTCAACCACCTAGGAGGGAACACTGAAGCTTTCTTT. The encoded protein is CASSFNHLGGNTEAFF.

The chain recombines TRBV6-5 with TRBJ2-1; TRBD2 matches at 8 bases. After removal of 6 bases from V and 6 bases from J, the junction contained 10 bases not matched to a gene. Per germline, CDR1 MNHEY and CDR2 SVGAGI. The CDR3 length is 15 residues. The CDR3 reads CASSFGTSTLNEQFF. DNA of the CDR3: TGTGCCAGCAGCTTTGGGACTAGTACCCTCAATGAGCAGTTCTTC.

The rearrangement uses TRBV19 and TRBJ2-3; 12 bases fit TRBD2. Germline loops: CDR1 LNHDA, CDR2 SQIVND (reference sequence). Trimming removed 6 bases from V and 1 base from J; junction bases left unmatched: 11. The CDR3 is made up of 18 amino acids. DNA of the CDR3: TGTGCCAGTAGACCTCGACTAGCGGGAGAGCGTCGCACAGATACGCAGTATTTT. Residues: CASRPRLAGERRTDTQYF.

The V and J genes are TRBV6-5 and TRBJ2-5; no reliable D call. V shed 8 bases and J shed 5 bases, with 18 bases lying between them. CDR1 and CDR2 from the germline V gene are MNHEY and SVGAGI. This CDR3 region has 14 residues. CDR3 sequence: CASAQSLGPETQYF. The CDR3 nucleotides read TGTGCCAGCGCCCAGTCATTAGGTCCGGAGACCCAGTACTTC.

The genes are TRBV5-6 and TRBJ2-7; D could derive from TRBD1 or TRBD2 (5 bases each). Trimming stripped 2 bases from V and 3 bases from J, with 12 bases between. Per the germline V gene, CDR1 is SGHDT and CDR2 is YYEEEE. This CDR3 is built from 14 residues. CDR3 in DNA: TGTGCCAGCAGCTTCTACGGGGCCAGCTACGAGCAGTACTTC. It yields the protein CASSFYGASYEQYF.

The CDR3 DNA reads TGTGCCAGCTCCAGGGGCGAGAATAATTCACCCCTCCACTTT. This translates into CASSRGENNSPLHF. J is TRBJ1-6 and V is TRBV6-4; possibly TRBD1 for D (6 bases). This CDR3 is 14 amino acids long. From germline, CDR1 is MRHNA and CDR2 SNTAGT. Trimming stripped 8 bases from V and 5 bases from J, with 13 bases between.

By proportion, this clonotype is medium-sized. The chain uses TRBV19 and TRBJ2-1; D may be TRBD2 (6 bases). V was clipped by 4 bases and J by 2 bases, with 9 bases between them. CDR3 length: 14 amino acids. The germline V gene encodes CDR1 LNHDA and CDR2 SQIVND (reference sequence). The CDR3 sequence is CASSTGSPYNEQFF. The CDR3 coding sequence is TGTGCCAGTAGTACCGGGAGCCCCTACAATGAGCAGTTCTTC.

This chain connects TRBV27 to TRBJ2-3; TRBD2 aligns across 12 bases. CDR1 is MNHEY, CDR2 SMNVEV, per germline (reference sequence). This CDR3 region has 17 residues. V shed 5 bases and J 1 base; nucleotides not matched to a gene: 7. The CDR3 spells CASSLLAGGSGTDTQYF. CDR3 nucleotides: TGTGCCAGCAGTCTCCTAGCGGGAGGGTCCGGCACAGATACGCAGTATTTT.

The rearrangement links TRBV14 to TRBJ1-1; 8 nucleotides line up with TRBD1. This CDR3 has 17 amino acids. J was trimmed by 4 bases and V by 0 bases; bases with no gene match: 10. CDR1 SGHDN and CDR2 FVKESK come from the germline V gene. CDR3 nucleotide sequence: TGTGCCAGCAGCCAAGATCGGCTTGACAGGGGACCCACTGAAGCTTTCTTT. Its translation is CASSQDRLDRGPTEAFF.

This clonotype is labeled medium-sized. The chain is built from TRBV27 and TRBJ2-6; 9 bases fit TRBD1. The CDR3 contains 15 residues. Germline V CDR1 and CDR2: MNHEY, SMNVEV (reference sequence). With 5 bases clipped from V and 4 bases from J, the junction kept 3 bases outside the gene matches. The CDR3 nucleotides read TGTGCCAGCAGTAGGGACAGGGCCGGGGCCAACGTCCTGACTTTC. Amino acids: CASSRDRAGANVLTF.

Notes on this clonotype: A much larger clone sits a single nucleotide away, making a read error possible. This rearrangement joins TRBV6-1 to TRBJ1-6; 7 bases are a match to TRBD1. The germline V gene encodes CDR1 MNHNS and CDR2 SASEGT. V was pared by 2 bases and J by 14 bases, with 12 bases of the junction left unmatched. The CDR3 loop spans 15 amino acids. DNA of the CDR3: TGTGCCAGCAGTGAACAGGGGGGCGAGGGTCCGACCCTCCACTTT. Encoded protein: CASSEQGGEGPTLHF.

The gene calls are TRBV20-1 and TRBJ2-1, with D perhaps matching TRBD2 (6 bases). Trimming removed 6 bases at V and 5 bases at J, with 20 bases between. Germline V gene sequence: CDR1 DFQATT, CDR2 SNEGSKA (reference sequence). The CDR3 has 15 residues. The CDR3 bases are TGCAGTGCCCCGTCGGTGCGGGGAACTAACAATGAGCAGTTCTTC. Translated, it gives CSAPSVRGTNNEQFF.

This clonotype was counted ten times or more. The V call is TRBV18, the J call TRBJ2-2; D gene uncertain. This CDR3 is built from 14 residues. V gave up 5 bases and J gave up 2 bases, with 9 bases separating them. Germline V lookup: CDR1 KGHSH, CDR2 LQKENI. CDR3 amino acids: CASSISVNTGELFF. CDR3 coding DNA: TGTGCCAGCTCAATTTCGGTTAACACCGGGGAGCTGTTTTTT.

The V gene is TRBV19, the J gene TRBJ2-3; tentative D call: TRBD1 (7 bases). Trimming took off 0 bases at V and 4 bases at J, with 14 bases between the two ends. Germline loops: CDR1 LNHDA, CDR2 SQIVND (reference sequence). The CDR3 runs 16 residues. CDR3 in amino acids: CASSIEEGAGADTQYF. As DNA, the CDR3 is TGTGCCAGTAGTATAGAGGAGGGGGCAGGAGCAGATACGCAGTATTTT.

This clonotype was recorded at least ten times. V usage is TRBV12-3 or TRBV12-4 and J usage is TRBJ2-5; the D is unclear. V shed 0 bases and J shed 7 bases, with 6 bases lying between them. The CDR3 length is 12 residues. CDR3 bases: TGTGCCAGCAGTTTAGCCGCCGGGACCCAGTACTTC. Translated, it gives CASSLAAGTQYF.

The chain employs TRBV7-2 and TRBJ2-1; D perhaps matches TRBD2 (5 bases). The CDR3 runs to 15 residues. V lost 5 bases and J lost 5, with 16 bases in between. Germline V gene data show CDR1 as SGHTA and CDR2 as FQGNSA. The CDR3, as DNA: TGTGCCAGCAGCCGCAAGGAGAGGGCACACAATGAGCAGTTCTTC. Its protein is CASSRKERAHNEQFF.